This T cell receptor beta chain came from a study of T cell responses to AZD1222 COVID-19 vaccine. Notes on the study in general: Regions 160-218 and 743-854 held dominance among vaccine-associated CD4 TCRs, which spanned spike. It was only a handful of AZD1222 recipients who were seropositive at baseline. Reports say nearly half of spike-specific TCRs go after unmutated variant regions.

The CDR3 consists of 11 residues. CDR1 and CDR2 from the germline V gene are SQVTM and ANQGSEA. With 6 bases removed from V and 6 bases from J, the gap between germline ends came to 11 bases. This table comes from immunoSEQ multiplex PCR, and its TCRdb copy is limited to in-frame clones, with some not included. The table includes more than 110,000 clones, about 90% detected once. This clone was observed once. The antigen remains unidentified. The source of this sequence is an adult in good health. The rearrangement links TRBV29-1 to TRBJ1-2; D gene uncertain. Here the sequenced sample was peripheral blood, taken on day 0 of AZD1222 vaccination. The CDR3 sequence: CSVRWRDGYTF. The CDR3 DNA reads TGCAGCGTCCGGTGGAGAGATGGCTACACCTTC.